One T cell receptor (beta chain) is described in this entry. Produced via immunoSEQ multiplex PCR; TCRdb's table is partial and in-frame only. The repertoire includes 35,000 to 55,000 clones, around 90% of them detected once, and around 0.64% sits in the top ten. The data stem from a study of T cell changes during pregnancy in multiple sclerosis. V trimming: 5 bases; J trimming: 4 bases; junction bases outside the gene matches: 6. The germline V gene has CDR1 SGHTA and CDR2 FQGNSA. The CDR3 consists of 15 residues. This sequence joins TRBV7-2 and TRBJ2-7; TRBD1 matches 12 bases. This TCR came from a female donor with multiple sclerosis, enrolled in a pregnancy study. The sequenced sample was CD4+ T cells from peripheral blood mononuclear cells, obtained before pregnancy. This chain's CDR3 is CASSRGTGGTYEQYF. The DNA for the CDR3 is TGTGCCAGCAGCCGTGGGACAGGGGGCACATACGAGCAGTACTTC.